This T cell receptor beta chain is drawn from a study of T-cell reconstitution after alpha-beta-depleted transplantation in children. Study-wide results and caveats: Day-60 TCRbeta diversity that was high in some patients was derived from surviving recipient T cells and thymic progenitors. T-cell numbers and diversity one year post-transplant derived largely from freshly generated T cells.

The J segment lost 6 bases and the V segment lost 5 bases, leaving 10 bases of the junction unmatched. Germline CDR1 is SGHRS and CDR2 is YFSETQ. The CDR3 covers 15 residues. As regards this clonotype: The antigen remains undetermined.

A library of TCRbeta sequences, prepared with unique molecular identifiers, was generated. TCRdb re-derived calls from the PCR reads in MiXCR, one entry per CDR3 protein. The table has roughly 120,000 distinct CDR3 sequences, around 23% seen once. The TCR comes from a male patient aged 2-9 years who had a stem cell transplant for chronic granulomatous disease, so the T cells may come from the graft donor. The V call is TRBV5-1, the J call TRBJ2-1; TRBD2 aligns across 8 bases. The source material was PBMCs, mostly from graft donor cells, sampled 180 days after TCRalphabeta/CD19-depleted stem cell transplant. CDR3 nucleotide sequence: TGCGCCAGCAGTTACGCGGGGGGCTCCCCCAATGAGCAGTTCTTC. This codes for CASSYAGGSPNEQFF. Full variable domain (rest looked up from reference TRBV5-1 and TRBJ2-1): KAGVTQTPRYLIKTRGQQVTLSCSPISGHRSVSWYQQTPGQGLQFLFEYFSETQRNKGNFPGRFSGRQFSNSRSEMNVSTLELGDSALYLCASSYAGGSPNEQFFGPGTRLTVL.